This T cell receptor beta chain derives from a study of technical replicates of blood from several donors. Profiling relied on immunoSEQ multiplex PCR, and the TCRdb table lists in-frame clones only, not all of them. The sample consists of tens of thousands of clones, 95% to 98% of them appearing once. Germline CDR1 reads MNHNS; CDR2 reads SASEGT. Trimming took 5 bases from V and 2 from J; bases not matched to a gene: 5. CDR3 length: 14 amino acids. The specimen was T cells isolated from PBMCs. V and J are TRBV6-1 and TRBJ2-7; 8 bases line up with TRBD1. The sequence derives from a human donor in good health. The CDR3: CASSSDRGPYEQYF. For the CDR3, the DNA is TGTGCCAGCAGTTCTGACAGGGGACCCTACGAGCAGTACTTC.